This T cell receptor (beta chain) was sequenced during a study of cytomegalovirus exposure and HLA in healthy donors. Broader study findings: TRBV6-2, TRBV6-3 and some other V segments were unresolvable in 87-base-pair reads. In most subjects, TCR beta sequences reportedly gave accurate predictions of HLA-A and HLA-B alleles. In vitro assays verified that a few CMV-associated chains recognized CMV antigens specifically.

13 Jbeta primers and 60 Vbeta primers were used for the PCR. TCRdb's copy holds only in-frame clones and misses some; the assay was immunoSEQ multiplex PCR. This table holds around 150,000 clones, about 80% found once. Trimming cost V 6 bases and J 5 bases, with 8 bases left between them. The CDR3 sequence is 11 residues long. Germline loops: CDR1 MNHNY, CDR2 SVGAGI (reference sequence). Though probably carrying unrecorded immune exposures, donors were nominally healthy at sampling. Regarding this clone: Its matching antigen is unknown.

The V call is TRBV6-6, the J call TRBJ2-7; no clear D gene. This receptor was identified in a young man in good health and CMV-seronegative. The sequenced sample was PBMCs. In nucleotides, the CDR3 is TGTGCCAGCAGCCGTGGCCACGAGCAGTACTTC. Amino acid sequence: CASSRGHEQYF.